The rows below give T cell receptor beta chains drawn from one sample of a study of T-cell reconstitution after alpha-beta-depleted transplantation in children. TCRdb re-analysed the PCR reads in MiXCR, keeping a single row per CDR3 protein. Of roughly 70,000 distinct CDR3 sequences in the sample, 4.9% are singletons; the top ten hold approximately 19%. The source material was PBMCs, mostly from graft donor cells, sampled 180 days after TCRalphabeta/CD19-depleted stem cell transplant. Receptors originate from a boy younger than two who had a stem cell transplant for acute myeloid leukemia, so the T cells may come from the graft donor. Both conserved end residues are part of each CDR3. A D gene is named only where the DNA matches it firmly. The size field is filled for only some rows; it gives once, few, many or a size class.

v_gene: TRBV12-3/TRBV12-4; j_gene: TRBJ2-5; abundance: many; d_gene: -; CDR3nt: TGTGCCAGCAGTGTGGGCGAGACCCAGTACTTC; CDR3aa: CASSVGETQYF
v_gene: TRBV4-1; j_gene: TRBJ2-3; abundance: many; d_gene: TRBD2; CDR3nt: TGCGCCAGCAGCCGCTACCGAGAGCGGGGGACCACAGATACGCAGTATTTT; CDR3aa: CASSRYRERGTTDTQYF
v_gene: TRBV7-2; j_gene: TRBJ1-6; abundance: many; d_gene: -; CDR3nt: TGTGCCAGCAGCTTTCATCAGGGACGGGGGTCACCCCTCCACTTT; CDR3aa: CASSFHQGRGSPLHF
v_gene: TRBV12-3/TRBV12-4; j_gene: TRBJ2-7; abundance: many; d_gene: TRBD2; CDR3nt: TGTGCCAGCAGCACTAGCGGAAACGAGCAGTACTTC; CDR3aa: CASSTSGNEQYF
v_gene: TRBV27; j_gene: TRBJ2-5; abundance: many; d_gene: TRBD2; CDR3nt: TGTGCCAGCAGTCTCAGACTAGCGGGCGCTCAAGAGACCCAGTACTTC; CDR3aa: CASSLRLAGAQETQYF
v_gene: TRBV20-1; j_gene: TRBJ2-3; abundance: many; d_gene: TRBD2; CDR3nt: TGCAGTGCTTGGATCTTTGCGGGGGCAGATACGCAGTATTTT; CDR3aa: CSAWIFAGADTQYF
v_gene: TRBV12-3/TRBV12-4; j_gene: TRBJ2-5; abundance: many; d_gene: -; CDR3nt: TGTGCCAGCAGTCTCCACAGGGTCCAAGAGACCCAGTACTTC; CDR3aa: CASSLHRVQETQYF
v_gene: TRBV7-8; j_gene: TRBJ1-5; abundance: many; d_gene: -; CDR3nt: TGTGCCAGCAGCTTAGCGGGACTGATCAATCAGCCCCAGCATTTT; CDR3aa: CASSLAGLINQPQHF
v_gene: TRBV6-5; j_gene: TRBJ2-5; abundance: many; d_gene: -; CDR3nt: TGTGCCAGCAGTTACTCGATAGTGGGACGGGAGACCCAGTACTTC; CDR3aa: CASSYSIVGRETQYF
v_gene: TRBV7-8; j_gene: TRBJ2-5; abundance: many; d_gene: -; CDR3nt: TGTGCCAGCAGCTTTTCGAAGGGTGAGACCCAGTACTTC; CDR3aa: CASSFSKGETQYF
v_gene: TRBV5-1; j_gene: TRBJ1-1; abundance: many; d_gene: TRBD1; CDR3nt: TGCGCCAGCAGCTTGTGGGACAGCGAAGCTTTCTTT; CDR3aa: CASSLWDSEAFF
v_gene: TRBV20-1; j_gene: TRBJ2-3; abundance: -; d_gene: -; CDR3nt: TGCAGTGCTAGGGTAGGCGATACGCAGTATTTT; CDR3aa: CSARVGDTQYF
v_gene: TRBV3-1; j_gene: TRBJ2-3; abundance: few; d_gene: -; CDR3nt: TGTGCCTGCTCCAAAGACTGGAGGGATGGGTCCACAGATACGCAGTATTTT; CDR3aa: CACSKDWRDGSTDTQYF
v_gene: TRBV21-1; j_gene: TRBJ1-2; abundance: many; d_gene: -; CDR3nt: TGTGCCAGCAGCAACTATAGATCAGAACCGGGACAGGCCGACTATGGCTACACCTTC; CDR3aa: CASSNYRSEPGQADYGYTF
v_gene: TRBV7-2; j_gene: TRBJ2-7; abundance: many; d_gene: TRBD2; CDR3nt: TGTGCCAGCAGCTTCCGGACGGGGGGGAGTGGCTCCTACGAGCAGTACTTC; CDR3aa: CASSFRTGGSGSYEQYF
v_gene: TRBV30; j_gene: TRBJ1-1; abundance: many; d_gene: -; CDR3nt: TGTGCCTGGAGCCCCATTAAGGTGAACACTGAAGCTTTCTTT; CDR3aa: CAWSPIKVNTEAFF
v_gene: TRBV11-2; j_gene: TRBJ2-1; abundance: many; d_gene: TRBD2; CDR3nt: TGTGCCAGCAGCTTAGTAGGTCGGGGGGGACTTGAGCAGTTCTTC; CDR3aa: CASSLVGRGGLEQFF
v_gene: TRBV29-1; j_gene: TRBJ2-4; abundance: many; d_gene: TRBD1; CDR3nt: TGCAGCGTTGGGACAGGGAAGTACATTCAGTACTTC; CDR3aa: CSVGTGKYIQYF
v_gene: TRBV5-1; j_gene: TRBJ1-1; abundance: many; d_gene: -; CDR3nt: TGCGCCAGCAGCTTGACAGGGCGACCTGAAGCTTTCTTT; CDR3aa: CASSLTGRPEAFF
v_gene: TRBV12-3/TRBV12-4; j_gene: TRBJ2-1; abundance: many; d_gene: TRBD2; CDR3nt: TGTGCCAGCAGACGGGACGTTAGCGGGAATGAGCAGTTCTTC; CDR3aa: CASRRDVSGNEQFF
v_gene: TRBV5-1; j_gene: TRBJ2-7; abundance: many; d_gene: TRBD1; CDR3nt: TGCGCCAGCAGCCTACCACAGGGGACCTTGGCCGACGAGCAGTACTTC; CDR3aa: CASSLPQGTLADEQYF
v_gene: TRBV7-2; j_gene: TRBJ2-7; abundance: many; d_gene: -; CDR3nt: TGTGCCAGCAGCTTAGAATCGGGACCCAGCTCCTACGAGCAGTACTTC; CDR3aa: CASSLESGPSSYEQYF
v_gene: TRBV5-1; j_gene: TRBJ2-7; abundance: many; d_gene: TRBD1; CDR3nt: TGCGCCAGCAGCTTGACAGGGGATTCCTACGAGCAGTACTTC; CDR3aa: CASSLTGDSYEQYF
v_gene: TRBV5-1; j_gene: TRBJ2-1; abundance: many; d_gene: TRBD2; CDR3nt: TGCGCCAGCAGAAAGCGGACTAGCTCTGGGGTAGGCTCCTACAATGAGCAGTTCTTC; CDR3aa: CASRKRTSSGVGSYNEQFF
v_gene: TRBV20-1; j_gene: TRBJ2-5; abundance: many; d_gene: TRBD2; CDR3nt: TGCAGTGCTAGAGATTTGCGGGGGGCGGGGGAGACCCAGTACTTC; CDR3aa: CSARDLRGAGETQYF
v_gene: TRBV12-3/TRBV12-4; j_gene: TRBJ1-2; abundance: many; d_gene: -; CDR3nt: TGTGCCAGCAGTTTCGGACCCCCCCGGAGTGGGTCCTATGGCTACACCTTC; CDR3aa: CASSFGPPRSGSYGYTF
v_gene: TRBV7-2; j_gene: TRBJ2-2; abundance: many; d_gene: -; CDR3nt: TGTGCCAGCAGTCTTAGACAGCCCTCGAACACCGGGGAGCTGTTTTTT; CDR3aa: CASSLRQPSNTGELFF
v_gene: TRBV5-4; j_gene: TRBJ2-3; abundance: many; d_gene: TRBD1; CDR3nt: TGTGCCAGCAGCTTGGACGCAGGGGGCTTAACAGATACGCAGTATTTT; CDR3aa: CASSLDAGGLTDTQYF
v_gene: TRBV7-9; j_gene: TRBJ1-1; abundance: many; d_gene: -; CDR3nt: TGTGCCAGCAGACCCGCGGAGAGGGACACTGAAGCTTTCTTT; CDR3aa: CASRPAERDTEAFF
v_gene: TRBV7-9; j_gene: TRBJ2-1; abundance: many; d_gene: -; CDR3nt: TGTGCCAGCAGCTTAGGGGGGGTTGGTGAGCAGTTCTTC; CDR3aa: CASSLGGVGEQFF
v_gene: TRBV4-3; j_gene: TRBJ2-2; abundance: many; d_gene: -; CDR3nt: TGCGCCAGCAGCCGTTTCAGGGAGGCGAACACCGGGGAGCTGTTTTTT; CDR3aa: CASSRFREANTGELFF
v_gene: TRBV2; j_gene: TRBJ2-5; abundance: many; d_gene: TRBD2; CDR3nt: TGTGCCAGCCTCCGACGGCTAGCGGCTCAAGAGACCCAGTACTTC; CDR3aa: CASLRRLAAQETQYF
v_gene: TRBV11-1; j_gene: TRBJ2-2; abundance: many; d_gene: TRBD2; CDR3nt: TGTGCCAGCAGCCGCGTTAGCGGGGGGGCTCGGACCGGGGAGCTGTTTTTT; CDR3aa: CASSRVSGGARTGELFF
v_gene: TRBV11-1; j_gene: TRBJ2-2; abundance: many; d_gene: TRBD1; CDR3nt: TGTGCCAGCAGCTCAGGGAAGTGGGACAGGGGGATTGTGAACACCGGGGAGCTGTTTTTT; CDR3aa: CASSSGKWDRGIVNTGELFF
v_gene: TRBV29-1; j_gene: TRBJ2-3; abundance: many; d_gene: -; CDR3nt: TGCAGCGTTGAATCGATATCAGATACGCAGTATTTT; CDR3aa: CSVESISDTQYF